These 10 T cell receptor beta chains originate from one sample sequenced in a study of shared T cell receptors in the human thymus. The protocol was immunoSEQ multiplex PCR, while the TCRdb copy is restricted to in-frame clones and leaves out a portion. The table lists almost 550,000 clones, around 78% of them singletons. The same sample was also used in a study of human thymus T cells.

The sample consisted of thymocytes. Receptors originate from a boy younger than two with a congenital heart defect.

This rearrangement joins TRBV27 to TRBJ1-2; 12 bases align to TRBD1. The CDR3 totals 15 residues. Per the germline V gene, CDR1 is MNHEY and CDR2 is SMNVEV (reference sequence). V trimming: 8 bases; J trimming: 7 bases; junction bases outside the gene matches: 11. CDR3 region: CASHLTRDRGLGYTF. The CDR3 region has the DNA TGTGCCAGCCATCTTACCCGGGACAGGGGGCTTGGCTACACCTTC.

Here the CDR3 reads CAISESETSGRGVDTQYF. CDR3 bases: TGTGCCATCAGTGAGTCGGAGACTAGCGGGAGGGGCGTAGATACGCAGTATTTT. This rearrangement joins TRBV10-3 to TRBJ2-3; 14 bases are a match to TRBD2. From germline, CDR1 is ENHRY and CDR2 SYGVKD. CDR3 length: 18 residues. Losses at the gene ends were 0 bases for V and 5 bases for J; bases not matched to a gene: 7.

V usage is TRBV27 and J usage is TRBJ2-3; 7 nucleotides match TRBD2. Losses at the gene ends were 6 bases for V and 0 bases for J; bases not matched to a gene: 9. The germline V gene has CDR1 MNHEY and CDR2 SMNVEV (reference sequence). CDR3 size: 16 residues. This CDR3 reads CASRMAGDSSTDTQYF. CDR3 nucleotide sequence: TGTGCCAGCAGGATGGCGGGAGATAGTAGCACAGATACGCAGTATTTT.

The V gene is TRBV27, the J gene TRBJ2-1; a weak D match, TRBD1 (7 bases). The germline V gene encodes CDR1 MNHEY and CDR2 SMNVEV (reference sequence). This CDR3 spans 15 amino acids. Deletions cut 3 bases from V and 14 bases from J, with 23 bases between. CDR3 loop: CASSLGGQVLAREFF. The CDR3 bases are TGTGCCAGCAGTTTGGGTGGACAGGTTCTAGCGAGGGAGTTCTTC.

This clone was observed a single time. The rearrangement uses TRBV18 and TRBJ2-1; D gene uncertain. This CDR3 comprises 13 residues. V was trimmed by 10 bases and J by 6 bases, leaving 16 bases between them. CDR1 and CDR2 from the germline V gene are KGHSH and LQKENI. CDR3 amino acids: CATRVASTNEQFF. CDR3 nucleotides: TGTGCCACCCGGGTCGCTAGTACCAATGAGCAGTTCTTC.

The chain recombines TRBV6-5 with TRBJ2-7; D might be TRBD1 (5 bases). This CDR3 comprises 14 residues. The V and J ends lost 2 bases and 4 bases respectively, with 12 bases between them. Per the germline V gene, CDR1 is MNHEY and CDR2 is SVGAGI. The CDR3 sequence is CASSYKGHAYEQYF. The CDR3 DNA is TGTGCCAGCAGTTACAAGGGGCATGCATACGAGCAGTACTTC.

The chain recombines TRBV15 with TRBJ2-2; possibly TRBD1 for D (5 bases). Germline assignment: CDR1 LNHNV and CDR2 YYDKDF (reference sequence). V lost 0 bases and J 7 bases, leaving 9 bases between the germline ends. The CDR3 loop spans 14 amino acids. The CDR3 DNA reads TGTGCCACCAGCAGAGAGGGGCCTAGCGGGGAGCTGTTTTTT. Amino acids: CATSREGPSGELFF. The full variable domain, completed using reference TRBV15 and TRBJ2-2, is DAMVIQNPRYQVTQFGKPVTLSCSQTLNHNVMYWYQQKSSQAPKLLFHYYDKDFNNEADTPDNFQSRRPNTSFCFLDIRSPGLGDTAMYLCATSREGPSGELFFGEGSRLTVL.

Written as DNA, the CDR3 is TGCGGGACTAGCGGGAGGGTCGGGGAGACCCAGTACTTC. This codes for CGTSGRVGETQYF. This chain links TRBV4-3 with TRBJ2-5; 15 bases align to TRBD2. This CDR3 spans 13 amino acids. The V gene's germline CDR1 is LGHNA and CDR2 YSLEER.

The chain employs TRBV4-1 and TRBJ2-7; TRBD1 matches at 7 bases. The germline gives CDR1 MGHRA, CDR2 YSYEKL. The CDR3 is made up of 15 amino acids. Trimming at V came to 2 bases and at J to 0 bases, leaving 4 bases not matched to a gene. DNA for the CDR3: TGCGCCAGCAGCCAAATCGAGGGGGCCTCCTACGAGCAGTACTTC. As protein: CASSQIEGASYEQYF.

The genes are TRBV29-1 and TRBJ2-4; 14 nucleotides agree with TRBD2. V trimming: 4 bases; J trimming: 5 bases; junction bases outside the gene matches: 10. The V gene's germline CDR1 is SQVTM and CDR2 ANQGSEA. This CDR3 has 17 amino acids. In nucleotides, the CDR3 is TGCAGCGTTGGATCCCTGCGACTAGCGGGAGGGGAAAACATTCAGTACTTC. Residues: CSVGSLRLAGGENIQYF.